This T cell receptor (beta chain) was observed in a study of T cell responses to AZD1222 COVID-19 vaccine. Findings of the study overall: Among those given AZD1222, only six were seropositive at baseline. The sample set comprised mostly white British donors with more females, and clonal diversity was possibly underestimated. In all cases, repertoires were sampled only after the peak T cell response.

Profiled with immunoSEQ multiplex PCR; TCRdb holds only in-frame clones, not every one. The table records just over 60,000 clones, around three quarters of them present only once. Points on this clone: What it binds is not known.

CDR3 length equals 15 residues. The germline V gene has CDR1 LGHNA and CDR2 YSLEER. The V and J ends lost 1 base and 0 bases respectively, with 9 bases between them. This specimen consisted of peripheral blood, obtained on day 0 of AZD1222 vaccination. The receptor's source is an adult in good health. The chain combines TRBV4-3 with TRBJ1-2, with unresolved D. DNA of the CDR3: TGCGCCAGCAGCCAAGCAGTTTCGGCTAACTATGGCTACACCTTC. This translates into CASSQAVSANYGYTF.